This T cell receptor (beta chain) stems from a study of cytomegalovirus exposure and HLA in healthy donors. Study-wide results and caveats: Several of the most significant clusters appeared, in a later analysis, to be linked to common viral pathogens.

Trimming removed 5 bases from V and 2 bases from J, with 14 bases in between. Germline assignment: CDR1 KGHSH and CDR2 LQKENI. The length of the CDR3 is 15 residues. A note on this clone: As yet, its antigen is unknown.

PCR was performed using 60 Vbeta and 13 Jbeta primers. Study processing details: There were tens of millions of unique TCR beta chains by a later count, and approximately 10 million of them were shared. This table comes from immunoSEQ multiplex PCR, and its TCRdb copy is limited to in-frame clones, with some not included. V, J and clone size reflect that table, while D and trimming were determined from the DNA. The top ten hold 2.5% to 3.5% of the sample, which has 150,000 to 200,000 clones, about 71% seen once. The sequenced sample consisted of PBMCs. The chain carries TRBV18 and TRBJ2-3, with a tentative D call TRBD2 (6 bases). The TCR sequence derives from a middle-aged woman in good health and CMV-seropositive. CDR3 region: CASSTGVADTDTQYF. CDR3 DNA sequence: TGTGCCAGCTCAACTGGTGTAGCGGACACAGATACGCAGTATTTT.